One and the same sample provided the 6 T cell receptor beta chains below, sequenced in a study of blood T cell repertoires in COVID-19. TCRdb's copy holds only in-frame clones and misses some; the assay was immunoSEQ multiplex PCR. The table lists a few hundred thousand clones, around 90% of them singletons. Sequencing was performed on peripheral blood. These receptors were obtained from a woman aged 50 to 60 who had recovered from COVID-19.

The chain employs TRBV6-2 or TRBV6-3 and TRBJ2-1; D remains ambiguous. Germline assignment: CDR1 MNHEY and CDR2 SVGEGT. Trimming stripped 7 bases from V and 1 base from J, with 17 bases between. This CDR3 comprises 16 residues. In DNA form, the CDR3 reads TGTGCCAGCACCCCACTGAGGTCCCCTTCCTACAATGAGCAGTTCTTC. This codes for CASTPLRSPSYNEQFF.

The chain recombines TRBV18 with TRBJ2-5, with a tentative D call TRBD1 (5 bases). The CDR3 runs 13 residues. Germline V gene sequence: CDR1 KGHSH, CDR2 LQKENI. Trimming removed 6 bases at V and 5 bases at J, with 13 bases between. The DNA of the CDR3 is TGTGCCAGCTCGCCCTTGGGGCAGGAGACCCAGTACTTC. Translation gives CASSPLGQETQYF.

CDR3 sequence: CSAEDVDTQYF. The CDR3 nucleotides are TGCAGTGCTGAGGATGTAGATACGCAGTATTTT. The chain carries TRBV20-1 and TRBJ2-3; no clear D gene. The V gene lost 5 bases and the J gene lost 5 bases, with 8 bases spanning the gap. The CDR3 has 11 residues. Germline CDR1 and CDR2: DFQATT and SNEGSKA (reference sequence).

The V call is TRBV6-5, the J call TRBJ2-5; possible D gene TRBD2, 7 bases. The CDR3 extends over 15 amino acids. V was pared by 7 bases and J by 1 base, with 16 bases between. From germline, CDR1 is MNHEY and CDR2 SVGAGI. This CDR3 reads CASTRGGASQETQYF. CDR3 nucleotide sequence: TGTGCCAGCACCCGAGGGGGGGCCTCCCAAGAGACCCAGTACTTC.

The chain uses TRBV27 and TRBJ2-1; 8 bases map to TRBD1. CDR3 length: 15 residues. Germline CDR1 reads MNHEY; CDR2 reads SMNVEV (reference sequence). V was clipped by 6 bases and J by 6 bases; unmatched bases: 10. CDR3 nucleotide sequence: TGTGCCAGCAGCGCCCCCGGGACAGGCCGCAATGAGCAGTTCTTC. Translated, it gives CASSAPGTGRNEQFF.

V and J are TRBV19 and TRBJ1-4, with 7 bases that match TRBD1. Germline V gene sequence: CDR1 LNHDA, CDR2 SQIVND (reference sequence). Trimming cost V 2 bases and J 8 bases; bases outside gene matches: 8. There are 15 residues in the CDR3. CDR3 in amino acids: CASSIIDRVGEKLFF. The CDR3 bases are TGTGCCAGTAGTATAATCGACAGGGTCGGGGAAAAACTGTTTTTT.